These 25 T cell receptor beta chains were sequenced from one sample in a study of naive and memory T cell subsets. General study results and limits: A few larger clonotypes appeared in naive repertoires, especially CD8, possibly memory cells re-expressing CD45RA.

Antigens of these TCRs are unknown. Both TRBC1 and TRBC2 were covered by a beta constant-region primer of two equimolar oligonucleotides. Four rounds of PCR amplified the ligated cDNA using nested alpha and beta constant-region primers plus SP2. MiXCR, applied by TCRdb to the UMI-ligation and nested PCR reads, yields one record per CDR3 protein. The repertoire consists of 140,000 to 150,000 distinct CDR3 sequences, with approximately 22% occurring once and the leading ten covering around 0.11%. The material sequenced was naive CD4+ T cells from blood. The receptor set was obtained from a human donor in good health.

The rearrangement links TRBV28 to TRBJ1-5, with 7 bases lining up with TRBD1. The CDR3 has 16 amino acids. V lost 5 bases and J lost 3; bases outside the gene matches: 10. CDR1 is MDHEN and CDR2 is SYDVKM in the germline V gene. CDR3 nucleotide sequence: TGTGCCAGCAGTCCCCCCCGGACAGGCATCAATCAGCCCCAGCATTTT. Translation gives CASSPPRTGINQPQHF.

The V and J genes are TRBV6-2 or TRBV6-3 and TRBJ2-2, with 12 bases aligning to TRBD2. The germline V gene has CDR1 MNHEY and CDR2 SVGEGT. V dropped 5 bases and J dropped 10; count of bases not matched to a gene: 14. This CDR3 contains 17 residues. CDR3 bases: TGTGCCAGCAGTCAATCGACTAGCGGGGGCGTTCGTCTGGAGCTGTTTTTT. It codes for CASSQSTSGGVRLELFF.

The V and J genes are TRBV7-8 and TRBJ2-1; possibly TRBD1 for D (5 bases). CDR1 and CDR2 (germline): SGHVS, FQNEAQ. This CDR3 is built from 18 residues. The V end lost 5 bases, the J end lost 4 bases, and 24 bases lay between the germline ends. The CDR3 sequence is CASSNQSFRVGVYNEQFF. CDR3 nucleotides: TGTGCCAGCAGCAATCAATCCTTCAGGGTTGGAGTATACAATGAGCAGTTCTTC.

The sample holds a few counts of this clonotype. The chain carries TRBV12-3 or TRBV12-4 and TRBJ2-3; D is ambiguous. The CDR3 extends over 15 amino acids. Deletions cut 10 bases from V and 1 base from J, with 18 bases between. The CDR3 region has the DNA TGTGCCACCGCAACGAGAGGCCGCCGCACAGATACGCAGTATTTT. Translated, it gives CATATRGRRTDTQYF.

The gene calls are TRBV20-1 and TRBJ2-1, with 11 bases that match TRBD2. The CDR3 has 15 residues. Germline trimming cut 7 bases from V and 4 bases from J; bases unmatched to any gene: 9. The V gene's germline CDR1 is DFQATT and CDR2 SNEGSKA (reference sequence). The CDR3 spells CSVTLTSGTYNEQFF. Written as DNA, the CDR3 is TGCAGTGTCACCCTGACTAGCGGGACGTACAATGAGCAGTTCTTC.

This clonotype has ten or more counts. The chain combines TRBV20-1 with TRBJ2-5, with 7 bases lining up with TRBD2. Looked up from germline, CDR1 is DFQATT and CDR2 is SNEGSKA (reference sequence). CDR3 length: 15 amino acids. V shed 0 bases and J 5 bases; nucleotides not matched to a gene: 9. The CDR3 loop reads CSARDSSAGPETQYF. The CDR3 DNA reads as TGCAGTGCTAGAGATTCATCAGCGGGACCGGAGACCCAGTACTTC.

This clonotype was counted many times. The rearrangement links TRBV7-9 to TRBJ1-1, with TRBD1 as a possible D gene (6 bases). Germline V CDR1 and CDR2: SEHNR, FQNEAQ (reference sequence). The CDR3 spans 13 residues. V was cut by 4 bases and J by 4 bases, with 10 bases left in between. The DNA of the CDR3 is TGTGCCAGCAGCTCACAGGGAGGCACTGAAGCTTTCTTT. Residues: CASSSQGGTEAFF.

A few counts support this clonotype. The chain has TRBV6-2 or TRBV6-3 and TRBJ1-2, with TRBD1 matching over 7 bases. This CDR3 is built from 13 residues. The germline V gene encodes CDR1 MNHEY and CDR2 SVGEGT. Trimming took 5 bases from V and 3 from J; bases not matched to a gene: 3. CDR3 region: CASSHGTDYGYTF. The CDR3 DNA follows: TGTGCCAGCAGTCATGGGACAGACTATGGCTACACCTTC.

The rearrangement links TRBV28 to TRBJ2-7; TRBD2 agrees at 7 bases. Germline V gene lookup returns CDR1 MDHEN and CDR2 SYDVKM. J lost 5 bases, V lost 2 bases, and 6 bases had no gene match. The CDR3 runs 14 residues. CDR3 sequence (DNA): TGTGCCAGCAGTTTACGAGCGGGAACTAACGAGCAGTACTTC. It specifies CASSLRAGTNEQYF.

The chain recombines TRBV28 with TRBJ1-4; D is unresolved. Trimming cost V 6 bases and J 8 bases, with 7 bases left between them. CDR3 length: 11 residues. Germline assignment: CDR1 MDHEN and CDR2 SYDVKM. In nucleotides, the CDR3 is TGTGCCAGCAGGGATCCAGAAAAACTGTTTTTT. Amino acids: CASRDPEKLFF.

This clonotype has only a few counts. The chain has TRBV3-1 and TRBJ2-3; 12 bases are shared with TRBD2. The junction had 9 bases not matched to a gene; V was cut back by 1 base and J by 4 bases. CDR3 length: 18 amino acids. Germline V gives CDR1 LGHDT, CDR2 YNNKEL (reference sequence). The CDR3 sequence: CASSQGASGRASSDTQYF. The CDR3 nucleotides read TGTGCCAGCAGCCAAGGGGCTAGCGGGAGGGCCAGCTCAGATACGCAGTATTTT.

A few counts support this clonotype. This chain links TRBV28 with TRBJ2-1; 9 bases match TRBD1. CDR1 is MDHEN, CDR2 SYDVKM, per germline. The CDR3 runs to 16 residues. V shed 3 bases and J 2 bases; nucleotides not matched to a gene: 5. This CDR3 reads CASSFPGTGPYNEQFF. CDR3 in DNA: TGTGCCAGCAGTTTCCCCGGGACAGGGCCCTACAATGAGCAGTTCTTC.

The chain recombines TRBV27 with TRBJ2-5; TRBD1 matches 8 bases. CDR3 length equals 14 residues. Looked up from germline, CDR1 is MNHEY and CDR2 is SMNVEV (reference sequence). V shed 5 bases, J shed 3 bases, and the junction held 5 bases outside the gene matches. The CDR3 DNA reads as TGTGCCAGCAGTGCCTGGGACAGGAAAGAGACCCAGTACTTC. Translation: CASSAWDRKETQYF.

The J gene is TRBJ2-1, the V gene TRBV11-2; TRBD2 agrees at 7 bases. The junction had 11 bases not matched to a gene; V was cut back by 4 bases and J by 5 bases. Germline loops: CDR1 SGHAT, CDR2 FQNNGV. This CDR3 has 16 amino acids. As DNA, the CDR3 is TGTGCCAGCAGCTCCTCCGGGACTAAGGTCCACAATGAGCAGTTCTTC. It encodes CASSSSGTKVHNEQFF.

V gene TRBV11-2 combines with J gene TRBJ1-2; the match to TRBD1 covers 7 bases. CDR3 length: 15 amino acids. CDR1 is SGHAT, CDR2 FQNNGV, per germline. With V trimmed by 4 bases and J by 2 bases, 7 bases remained unmatched. CDR3: CASSSRQGNNYGYTF. The DNA for the CDR3 is TGTGCCAGCAGCTCGAGACAGGGTAACAACTATGGCTACACCTTC. Looking up the rest from reference TRBV11-2 and TRBJ1-2 gives the full variable domain: EAGVAQSPRYKIIEKRQSVAFWCNPISGHATLYWYQQILGQGPKLLIQFQNNGVVDDSQLPKDRFSAERLKGVDSTLKIQPAKLEDSAVYLCASSSRQGNNYGYTFGSGTRLTVV.

This clonotype was observed a few times. J is TRBJ1-2 and V is TRBV20-1; no definite D call. The V gene lost 5 bases and the J gene lost 8 bases, with 12 bases spanning the gap. Germline V gives CDR1 DFQATT, CDR2 SNEGSKA (reference sequence). The CDR3 covers 11 residues. The CDR3 sequence: CSAWSGWGYTF. Here the CDR3 DNA reads TGCAGTGCTTGGTCGGGGTGGGGCTACACCTTC.

This clonotype was found many times. This chain joins TRBV29-1 and TRBJ1-1, with D hard to call. V gave up 4 bases and J gave up 2 bases, with 8 bases separating them. Looked up from germline, CDR1 is SQVTM and CDR2 is ANQGSEA. There are 12 residues in the CDR3. Written as DNA, the CDR3 is TGCAGCGTTGTACCCCAAAACACTGAAGCTTTCTTT. Its protein is CSVVPQNTEAFF.

In its sample, this clonotype was seen a few times. The gene calls are TRBV28 and TRBJ2-7; D might be TRBD1 or TRBD2, each matching 5 bases. V shed 4 bases and J shed 3 bases, with 10 bases lying between them. Germline CDR1 and CDR2: MDHEN and SYDVKM. The length of the CDR3 is 13 residues. CDR3 in DNA: TGTGCCAGCAGTTCCCTTGGGGGCTACGAGCAGTACTTC. Translated: CASSSLGGYEQYF.

The chain combines TRBV6-5 with TRBJ1-3, with 8 bases aligning to TRBD1. CDR3 length equals 11 residues. Germline CDR1 MNHEY, CDR2 SVGAGI. V shed 5 bases, J shed 13 bases, and the junction held 4 bases outside the gene matches. Here the CDR3 reads CASSHGQGIYF. CDR3 coding DNA: TGTGCCAGCAGTCACGGACAGGGAATATATTTT.

This clonotype was observed a few times. J is TRBJ2-3 and V is TRBV18; the D gene could be TRBD1 or TRBD2 (5 bases each). Trimming cost V 2 bases and J 0 bases, with 12 bases left between them. The CDR3 has 16 amino acids. Germline V CDR1 and CDR2: KGHSH, LQKENI. CDR3 region: CASSPLRGTSTDTQYF. CDR3 nucleotide sequence: TGTGCCAGCTCACCATTGAGGGGAACTAGCACAGATACGCAGTATTTT.

The chain combines TRBV7-2 with TRBJ2-3, with D tentatively TRBD1 or TRBD2 (5 bases each). Per the germline V gene, CDR1 is SGHTA and CDR2 is FQGNSA. Trimming removed 6 bases at V and 4 bases at J, with 14 bases between. The CDR3 runs 14 residues. CDR3 residues: CASSTMGVPDTQYF. In DNA form, the CDR3 reads TGTGCCAGCAGTACCATGGGGGTGCCAGATACGCAGTATTTT.

This clonotype has only a few counts. The chain joins TRBV13 to TRBJ2-7; TRBD2 aligns across 12 bases. Germline V gene sequence: CDR1 PRHDT, CDR2 FYEKMQ (reference sequence). The CDR3 length is 15 residues. The V gene end was trimmed by 6 bases and the J gene end by 4 bases; junction bases not matched to a gene: 7. The CDR3 loop is CASSPLAGGLYEQYF. CDR3 bases: TGTGCCAGCAGTCCTCTAGCGGGAGGGCTATACGAGCAGTACTTC.

The J gene is TRBJ2-1, the V gene TRBV7-9; 8 nucleotides match TRBD1. The CDR3 consists of 15 residues. The ends lost 4 bases at V and 4 bases at J; junction bases unmatched: 6. Germline CDR1 and CDR2: SEHNR and FQNEAQ (reference sequence). CDR3 in amino acids: CASSSTGTGYNEQFF. The CDR3 DNA reads as TGTGCCAGCAGCTCAACCGGGACAGGTTACAATGAGCAGTTCTTC.

The chain uses TRBV28 and TRBJ2-7, with 10 nucleotides matching TRBD1. The CDR3 totals 16 residues. CDR1 is MDHEN, CDR2 SYDVKM, per germline. With V trimmed by 4 bases and J by 3 bases, 9 bases remained unmatched. This chain's CDR3 is CASSSRRDRGVYEQYF. The CDR3 coding sequence is TGTGCCAGCAGTTCACGACGGGACAGGGGCGTCTACGAGCAGTACTTC.

This clonotype was found a few times. This chain connects TRBV5-6 to TRBJ2-5, with D unclear. CDR3 length: 11 residues. Germline V CDR1 and CDR2: SGHDT, YYEEEE. The V gene lost 2 bases and the J gene lost 5 bases, with 4 bases spanning the gap. The CDR3 loop is CASSFFETQYF. CDR3 DNA: TGTGCCAGCAGCTTTTTTGAGACCCAGTACTTC. The entire variable domain, with the rest obtained from reference TRBV5-6 and TRBJ2-5, is as follows: DAGVTQSPTHLIKTRGQQVTLRCSPKSGHDTVSWYQQALGQGPQFIFQYYEEEERQRGNFPDRFSGHQFPNYSSELNVNALLLGDSALYLCASSFFETQYFGPGTRLLVL.